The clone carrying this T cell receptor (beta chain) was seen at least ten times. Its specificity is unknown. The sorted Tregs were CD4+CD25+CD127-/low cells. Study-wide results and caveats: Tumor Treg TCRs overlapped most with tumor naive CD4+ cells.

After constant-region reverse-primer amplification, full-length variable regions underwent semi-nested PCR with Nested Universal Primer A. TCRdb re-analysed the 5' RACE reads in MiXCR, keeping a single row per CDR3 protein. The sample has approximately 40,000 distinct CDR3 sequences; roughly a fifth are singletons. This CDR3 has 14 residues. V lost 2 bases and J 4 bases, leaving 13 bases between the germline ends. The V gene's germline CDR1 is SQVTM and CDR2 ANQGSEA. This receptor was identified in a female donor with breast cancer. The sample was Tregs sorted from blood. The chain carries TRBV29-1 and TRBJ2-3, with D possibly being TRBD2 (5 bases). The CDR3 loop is CSVERTRSADTQYF. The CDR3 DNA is TGCAGCGTTGAACGTACTAGGAGTGCAGATACGCAGTATTTT.